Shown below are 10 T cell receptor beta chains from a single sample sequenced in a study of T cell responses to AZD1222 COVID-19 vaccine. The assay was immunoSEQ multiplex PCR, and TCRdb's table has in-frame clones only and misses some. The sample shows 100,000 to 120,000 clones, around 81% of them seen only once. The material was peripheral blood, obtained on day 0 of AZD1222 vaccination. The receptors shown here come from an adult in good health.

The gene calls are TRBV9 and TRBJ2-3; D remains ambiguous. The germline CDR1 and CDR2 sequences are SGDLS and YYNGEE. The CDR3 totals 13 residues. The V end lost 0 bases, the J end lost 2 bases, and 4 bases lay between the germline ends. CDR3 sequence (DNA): TGTGCCAGCAGCGTAGACAACACAGATACGCAGTATTTT. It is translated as CASSVDNTDTQYF.

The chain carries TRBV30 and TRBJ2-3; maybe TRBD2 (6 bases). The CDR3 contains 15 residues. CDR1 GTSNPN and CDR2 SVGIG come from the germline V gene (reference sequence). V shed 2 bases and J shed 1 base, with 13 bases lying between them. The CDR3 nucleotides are TGTGCCTGGAGTCCCCTTGGCGGGGGCACAGATACGCAGTATTTT. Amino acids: CAWSPLGGGTDTQYF. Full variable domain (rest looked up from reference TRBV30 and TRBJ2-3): SQTIHQWPATLVQPVGSPLSLECTVEGTSNPNLYWYRQAAGRGLQLLFYSVGIGQISSEVPQNLSASRPQDRQFILSSKKLLLSDSGFYLCAWSPLGGGTDTQYFGPGTRLTVL.

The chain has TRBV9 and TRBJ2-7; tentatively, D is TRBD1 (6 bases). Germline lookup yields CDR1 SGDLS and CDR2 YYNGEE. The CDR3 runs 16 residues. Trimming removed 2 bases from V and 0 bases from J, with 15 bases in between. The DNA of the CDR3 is TGTGCCAGCAGCGTTGCCGGGACAAGGAGCTCCTACGAGCAGTACTTC. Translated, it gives CASSVAGTRSSYEQYF.

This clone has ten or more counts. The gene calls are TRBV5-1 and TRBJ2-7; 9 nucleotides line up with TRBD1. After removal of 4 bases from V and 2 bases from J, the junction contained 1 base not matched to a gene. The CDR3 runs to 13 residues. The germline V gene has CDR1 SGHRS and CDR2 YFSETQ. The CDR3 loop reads CASSRQGAYEQYF. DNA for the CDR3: TGCGCCAGCAGCCGACAGGGGGCCTACGAGCAGTACTTC.

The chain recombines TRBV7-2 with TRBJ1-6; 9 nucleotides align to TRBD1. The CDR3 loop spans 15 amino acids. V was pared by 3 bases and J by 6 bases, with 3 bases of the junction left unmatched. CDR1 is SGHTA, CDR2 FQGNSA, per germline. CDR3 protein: CASSLGTGTNSPLHF. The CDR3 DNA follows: TGTGCCAGCAGCTTGGGGACAGGGACTAATTCACCCCTCCACTTT.

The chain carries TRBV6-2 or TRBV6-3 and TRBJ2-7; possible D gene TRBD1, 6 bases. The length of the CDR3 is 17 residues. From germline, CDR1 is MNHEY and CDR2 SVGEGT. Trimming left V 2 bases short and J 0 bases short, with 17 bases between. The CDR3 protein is CASSYLLGQYFSYEQYF. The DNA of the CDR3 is TGTGCCAGCAGTTACCTCCTAGGACAGTACTTCTCCTACGAGCAGTACTTC.

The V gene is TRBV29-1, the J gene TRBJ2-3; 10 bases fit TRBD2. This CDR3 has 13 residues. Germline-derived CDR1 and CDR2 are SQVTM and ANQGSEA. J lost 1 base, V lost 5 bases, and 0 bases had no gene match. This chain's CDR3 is CSVLAGGTDTQYF. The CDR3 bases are TGCAGCGTTCTAGCGGGAGGCACAGATACGCAGTATTTT.

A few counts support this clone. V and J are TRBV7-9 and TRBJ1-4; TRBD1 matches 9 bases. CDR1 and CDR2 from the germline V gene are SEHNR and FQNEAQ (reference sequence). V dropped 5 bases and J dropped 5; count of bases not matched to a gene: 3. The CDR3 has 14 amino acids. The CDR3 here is CASSHRGQNEKLFF. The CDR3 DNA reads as TGTGCCAGCAGCCACAGGGGGCAGAATGAAAAACTGTTTTTT. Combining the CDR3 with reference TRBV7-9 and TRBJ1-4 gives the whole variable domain DTGVSQNPRHKITKRGQNVTFRCDPISEHNRLYWYRQTLGQGPEFLTYFQNEAQLEKSRLLSDRFSAERPKGSFSTLEIQRTEQGDSAMYLCASSHRGQNEKLFFGSGTQLSVL.

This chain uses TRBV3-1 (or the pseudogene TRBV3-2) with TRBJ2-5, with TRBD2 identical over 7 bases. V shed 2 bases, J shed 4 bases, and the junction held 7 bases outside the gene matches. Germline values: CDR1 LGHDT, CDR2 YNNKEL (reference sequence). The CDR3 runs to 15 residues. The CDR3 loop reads CASSQSRGCRETQYF. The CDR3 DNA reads TGTGCCAGCAGCCAATCGCGGGGGTGTCGAGAGACCCAGTACTTC.

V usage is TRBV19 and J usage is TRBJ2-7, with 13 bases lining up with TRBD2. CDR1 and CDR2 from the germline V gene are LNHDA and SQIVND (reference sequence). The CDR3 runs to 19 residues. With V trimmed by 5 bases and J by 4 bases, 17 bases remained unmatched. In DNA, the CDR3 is TGTGCCAGTAGTTCGGGACTAGCGGGATGGTTCGGCGGGGAATACGAGCAGTACTTC. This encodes CASSSGLAGWFGGEYEQYF.